This T cell receptor beta chain was recorded in a study of blood T cell repertoires in COVID-19. Study context: Samples of COVID-19 (acute and convalescent) were obtained from the United States, Italy and Spain. T cells, B-cell-depleted T cells, or PBMCs supplied cDNA or gDNA.

The protocol was immunoSEQ multiplex PCR, while the TCRdb copy is restricted to in-frame clones and leaves out a portion. The sample lists roughly 40,000 clones; approximately 88% were seen once. The CDR3 length is 15 residues. The sequence came from a woman aged 35 to 49 with acute or convalescent COVID-19. The chain is built from TRBV1 and TRBJ2-7; the DNA was not used to check the table's D call, TRBD1. TRBV1 is noted as a pseudogene. The sample consisted of peripheral blood. The CDR3 sequence is CTSSQGHRSPGEQYF. CDR3 in DNA: TGCACCAGCAGCCAAGGACACAGGTCCCCCGGCGAGCAGTACTTC.